Detailed here is one TCR beta chain. This record belongs to a study of blood T cell repertoires in COVID-19. Study information: Material from acute and convalescent COVID-19 was sourced from the United States, Italy and Spain.

Libraries were prepared by immunoSEQ multiplex PCR; TCRdb keeps only in-frame clonotypes and omits some of them. The data contain about 100,000 clones, 65% to 90% of them singletons. V lost 6 bases, J lost 9 bases, and 8 bases stayed unmatched. This CDR3 comprises 14 residues. Germline lookup yields CDR1 SEHNR and CDR2 FQNEAQ (reference sequence). This chain joins TRBV7-9 and TRBJ1-5; TRBD1 matches 10 bases. What was sequenced was peripheral blood. This TCR came from a man aged 55 to 70 with acute or convalescent COVID-19. CDR3 in amino acids: CASSSTGGTVPQHF. The CDR3, as DNA: TGTGCCAGCAGTTCGACAGGGGGCACGGTGCCCCAGCATTTT.